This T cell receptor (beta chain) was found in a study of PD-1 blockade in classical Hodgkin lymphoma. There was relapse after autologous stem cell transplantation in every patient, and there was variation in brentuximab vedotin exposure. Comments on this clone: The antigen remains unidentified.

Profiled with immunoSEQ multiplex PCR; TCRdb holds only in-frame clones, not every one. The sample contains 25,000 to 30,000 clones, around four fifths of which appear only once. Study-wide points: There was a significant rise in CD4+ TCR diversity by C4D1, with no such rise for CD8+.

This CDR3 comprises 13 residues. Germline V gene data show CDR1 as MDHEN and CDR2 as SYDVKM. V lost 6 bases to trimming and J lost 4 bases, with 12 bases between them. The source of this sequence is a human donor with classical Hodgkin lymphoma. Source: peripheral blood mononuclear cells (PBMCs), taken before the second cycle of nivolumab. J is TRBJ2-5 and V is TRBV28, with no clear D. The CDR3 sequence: CASRRTGLETQYF. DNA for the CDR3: TGTGCCAGCAGGCGGACGGGCCTAGAGACCCAGTACTTC.